This T cell receptor (beta chain) was sequenced during a study of T cells in localized non-small cell lung cancer. Overall study findings and caveats: A denser population of T cells in blood accompanied longer overall survival. Clonality peaked in uninvolved adjacent lung rather than tumor.

The table came from immunoSEQ multiplex PCR; TCRdb's copy has only in-frame clones and leaves some out. Altogether 30,000 to 35,000 clones are present, about 92% being singletons, with the ten largest covering 6.5% to 10%. The germline V gene encodes CDR1 MNHNS and CDR2 SASEGT. This CDR3 has 15 residues. V shed 7 bases and J shed 3 bases, with 15 bases lying between them. Note on this clone: Antigen unknown.

Sequencing used peripheral blood, obtained before any cancer treatment. This sequence joins TRBV6-1 and TRBJ2-2, with D perhaps TRBD1 or TRBD2 (5 bases each). This receptor was obtained from a female donor over 55 with stage I lung adenocarcinoma. Here the CDR3 DNA reads TGTGCCAGCAACCTCGGGCAGGGAGACACCGGGGAGCTGTTTTTT. Translating it yields CASNLGQGDTGELFF.